This T cell receptor beta chain is drawn from a study of CD8+ T cells in alopecia areata. The wider study: Scalp area affected, as a percentage, set the severity score of treated patients.

Losses at the gene ends were 5 bases for V and 2 bases for J; bases not matched to a gene: 15. The CDR3 is 18 residues long. CDR1 and CDR2 (germline): SGHTA, FQGNSA. cDNA serving as the sequencing template came from extracted, reverse transcribed RNA. The method was immunoSEQ multiplex PCR; TCRdb's version includes in-frame clones alone and lacks a portion of them. The data contain 150,000 or so clones, nearly 55% of them singletons. Regarding treatment: oral pan-JAK inhibitor, 5-10 mg twice daily. Specimen: CD8+ T cells sorted from blood, collected at week 4, from a patient treated with tofacitinib. The chain recombines TRBV7-2 with TRBJ2-7, with 10 nucleotides matching TRBD1. This receptor was identified in a human donor with alopecia areata. CDR3 sequence: CASSLYSTRQGATYEQYF. CDR3 coding DNA: TGTGCCAGCAGCCTCTACTCGACCCGACAGGGGGCAACCTACGAGCAGTACTTC.